One TCR beta chain is described in this entry. What antigen it recognizes has not been identified. Per-base qualities were not stored, and no clone one base away is much larger. This record belongs to a study of blood T cell repertoires in COVID-19 (dated by TCRdb to 2018 to 2020). Context from the whole study: Samples from collaborators originated in the United States, Italy and Spain and spanned both the acute and convalescent phases of COVID-19. Where available, HLA class I and class II types were taken from metadata supplied by the sample provider and were not determined by assay-based typing. Subjects who had been exposed to COVID-19, were actively infected with it, or had recovered from it provided the deeply sampled blood TCRbeta repertoires that made up the dataset. The repertoires were released in a freely available public database intended as a resource for research on the immune response to SARS-CoV-2. A de-identified subject ID, COVID-19 status, age in years and sex were almost always included in the sample metadata. The material from the prospective study consisted of cDNA or gDNA derived from T cells, B-cell-depleted T cells, or PBMCs. The samples were drawn from the first 160 participants of the ongoing ImmuneRACE study and from 1,200 or so subjects provided by 6 global collaborators. Study-wide conclusions, independent of this receptor: Clinical and demographic metadata were provided uncurated, with the amount varying by source and participant.

The collaborating institutions used their own protocols to collect whole blood in K2EDTA tubes. Collaborator samples were shipped for TCRbeta analysis as frozen whole blood, isolated PBMCs, or DNA extracted from either sample type. As encoded in the germline V gene, CDR1 is MNHEY while CDR2 is SVGAGI. From V the trimming removes 9 bases and from J it removes 3 bases, while the gene matches leave 7 bases of the junction unaccounted for. The CDR3 contains 13 residues, cysteine and phenylalanine counted. Just the 39-base CDR3 DNA is kept, in frame starting at base 1. The immunoSEQ Assay, a bias-controlled multiplex PCR, was used to amplify TCRbeta CDR3 regions from genomic DNA. The published analysis was carried out like this. Within the assay, amplification of reference gene primers was used to estimate how many nucleated cells each sample contained. To quantify the absolute abundance of each unique TCRbeta CDR3 rearrangement, sequence reads were collapsed and filtered. For each sample, productive Simpson clonality was calculated as the square root of Simpson's diversity index over productive rearrangements. TCRdb took over this immuneACCESS table, retaining in-frame rearrangements with V and J assigned. Such tables are incomplete; in checked studies, under half of the missing clones stem from an unresolved V gene, and the remainder is unexplained. V and J calls and clone size come straight from that table; D and trimming were deduced from the DNA. Present in this sample are about 74,000 clones, around 87% of which were seen just once. The top ten clonotypes cover 29% of the sample.

Here the chain combines TRBV6-5 and TRBJ1-1; 7 bases in between match TRBD1. What was sequenced was peripheral blood. This TCR was recovered from a woman aged 80 or over with active or convalescent COVID-19. The nucleotide sequence reads TGTGCCAGTCGATTCCAGGGGGACACTGAAGCTTTCTTT. It codes for CASRFQGDTEAFF.